Listed here are 32 T cell receptor beta chains from one sample, sequenced in a study of T cell clonality in common variable immunodeficiency. Data came from immunoSEQ multiplex PCR; TCRdb stores just in-frame clones and leaves some out. The table lists under 40,000 clones, with no singletons. Sequenced sample: peripheral blood mononuclear cells. The origin of the receptors is a person aged 18 to 70 in good health.

The sample holds many counts of this clone. The CDR3 goes on 3 residues after the read ends, and that part is filled in from the germline J gene. V usage is TRBV7-8 and J usage is TRBJ2-1, with a tentative D call TRBD1 (5 bases). V was cut by 4 bases and J by 0 bases, with 13 bases left in between. In germline, CDR1 is SGHVS, CDR2 FQNEAQ. The CDR3 is made up of 16 amino acids. CDR3 DNA, as far as it was read: TGTGCCAGCAGCTCCGAGACAGTCCGCTCCTACAATGAG. Protein sequence: CASSSETVRSYNE. The full CDR3 protein reads CASSSETVRSYNEQFF. Full variable domain (outside the CDR3, taken from reference TRBV7-8 and TRBJ2-1): GAGVSQSPRYKVAKRGQDVALRCDPISGHVSLFWYQQALGQGPEFLTYFQNEAQLDKSGLPSDRFFAERPEGSVSTLKIQRTQQEDSAVYLCASSSETVRSYNEQFFGPGTRLTVL.

This clone was found many times. Read coverage stops 3 residues before the CDR3 terminus; the germline J gene supplies the remainder. The chain has TRBV20-1 and TRBJ2-7, with no clear D. Germline CDR1 DFQATT, CDR2 SNEGSKA (reference sequence). The CDR3 runs to 13 residues. The germline V and J ends were trimmed by 1 base and 5 bases, with 12 bases remaining between them. CDR3 DNA (partial): TGCAGTGCTAGAGGTATAAATATTAACGAG. Protein: CSARGININE. The CDR3 reads in full as CSARGININEQYF.

This clone came up many times. The read falls 3 residues short of the CDR3 end, and the missing part is taken from the germline J gene. The V call is TRBV30, the J call TRBJ1-1, with a tentative D call TRBD1 (5 bases). The CDR3 spans 14 residues. Germline loops: CDR1 GTSNPN, CDR2 SVGIG (reference sequence). The V gene lost 0 bases and the J gene lost 5 bases, with 13 bases spanning the gap. Incomplete CDR3 DNA: TGTGCCTGGAGTGTGGGCCAGGGAGGTACTGAA. Protein: CAWSVGQGGTE. The CDR3 in full is CAWSVGQGGTEAFF.

There are many counts of this clone. The read ends 3 residues before the CDR3 terminus; that terminus is restored from the germline J gene. The chain joins TRBV5-1 to TRBJ1-2; possibly TRBD1 for D (6 bases). Trimming removed 4 bases at V and 6 bases at J, with 16 bases between. The CDR3 runs to 14 residues. CDR1 and CDR2 (germline): SGHRS, YFSETQ. The sequenced part of the CDR3 DNA is TGCGCCAGCAGCGTCATACAGGGTGGGGATGGC. Translated: CASSVIQGGDG. The whole CDR3 protein is CASSVIQGGDGYTF.

This clone was seen ten or more times. The CDR3 extends 3 residues past the end of the read, so its final part is completed from the germline J gene. J is TRBJ1-3 and V is TRBV18; possible D gene TRBD1, 5 bases. Between the trimmed V and J ends, which lost 6 bases and 0 bases, there was a span of 18 bases. This CDR3 contains 17 residues. Germline V gene data show CDR1 as KGHSH and CDR2 as LQKENI. The sequenced CDR3 bases are TGTGCCAGCTCGTCTACCACAGGCGCGAGCTCTGGAAACACC. Translating it yields CASSSTTGASSGNT. The complete CDR3 reads CASSSTTGASSGNTIYF.

This clone has only a few counts. A junction boundary mismatches the germline segment, possibly from a read error. The CDR3 end falls 3 residues outside the read, so it is completed with the germline J gene. The same CDR3 arises from other DNA sequences in this sample as well. The chain is built from TRBV20-1 and TRBJ1-5; 8 nucleotides align to TRBD1. The CDR3 covers 15 residues. Germline V lookup: CDR1 DFQATT, CDR2 SNEGSKA (reference sequence). CDR3 DNA (partial): TGCAGCGCTAGATCCGGGACAGGAGTCAATCAGCCC. Its protein product is CSARSGTGVNQP. The whole CDR3 protein is CSARSGTGVNQPQHF.

In this sample, this clone turned up many times. The read finishes 3 residues shy of the CDR3 end, and the germline J gene is used to complete it. The chain employs TRBV13 and TRBJ2-3; D call uncertain. This CDR3 has 12 amino acids. V shed 3 bases and J shed 6 bases, with 7 bases lying between them. Germline CDR1 is PRHDT and CDR2 is FYEKMQ (reference sequence). The CDR3 DNA, read in part, is TGTGCCAGCAGCTTTGAACGGGATACG. This sequence encodes CASSFERDT. The CDR3, in full, reads CASSFERDTQYF.

This clone was observed many times. The read terminates 3 residues before the CDR3 end, so the remaining end is supplied by the germline J gene. The chain has TRBV18 and TRBJ1-1, with 8 bases that match TRBD1. After removal of 7 bases from V and 6 bases from J, the junction contained 13 bases not matched to a gene. The CDR3 is 15 residues long. From germline, CDR1 is KGHSH and CDR2 LQKENI. CDR3 residues: CASCQQGEVGAEAFF. The CDR3 DNA, read in part, is TGTGCCAGCTGCCAACAGGGGGAGGTCGGGGCTGAA.

This clone was seen ten or more times. CDR3 sequence reads: CSATSDPGQGDPGGENEQFF. Partial CDR3 DNA: TGCAGTGCTACTTCAGATCCGGGACAGGGGGACCCGGGGGGGGAGAATGAG. J is TRBJ2-1 and V is TRBV20-1; 11 bases are a match to TRBD1. The sequenced fragment ends 3 residues before the CDR3 boundary, so the rest is inferred from the germline J gene. Germline-derived CDR1 and CDR2 are DFQATT and SNEGSKA (reference sequence). J was trimmed by 7 bases and V by 4 bases; bases with no gene match: 24. This CDR3 region has 20 residues.

This clone was seen ten or more times. Sequencing ends 3 residues short of the CDR3 end; the germline J gene provides the rest. The chain employs TRBV29-1 and TRBJ2-1, with a tentative D call TRBD1 (5 bases). Germline CDR1 and CDR2: SQVTM and ANQGSEA. This CDR3 has 13 residues. Trimming removed 4 bases from V and 4 bases from J, with 11 bases in between. The CDR3: CSVAVQVYNEQFF. The DNA read from the CDR3 is TGCAGCGTTGCGGTACAGGTGTACAATGAG.

This clone showed up many times. The chain's CDR3 is CASSLGAGVDTQYF. The sequenced CDR3 bases are TGTGCCAGCAGTTTAGGCGCGGGGGTGGATACG. V is TRBV28 and J is TRBJ2-3; 7 nucleotides line up with TRBD2. The read gets to within 3 residues of the CDR3 end, and the germline J gene fills in the rest. This CDR3 is 14 amino acids long. J lost 6 bases, V lost 2 bases, and 5 bases had no gene match. The germline V gene has CDR1 MDHEN and CDR2 SYDVKM.

This clone has at least ten counts. Sequencing ends 3 residues short of the CDR3 end; the germline J gene provides the rest. The V call is TRBV19, the J call TRBJ1-1, with 10 bases that match TRBD1. Germline V gene data show CDR1 as LNHDA and CDR2 as SQIVND (reference sequence). Trimming took 8 bases from V and 1 from J; bases not matched to a gene: 4. The CDR3 length is 14 residues. The CDR3 protein is CASGTGATNTEAFF. The covered CDR3 bases are TGTGCCAGTGGGACAGGGGCGACGAACACTGAA.

There are many counts of this clone. Read sequence stops 3 residues before the CDR3 end, and the germline J gene provides the missing end. The gene calls are TRBV18 and TRBJ2-3; 7 bases align to TRBD2. V shed 2 bases and J 1 base; nucleotides not matched to a gene: 6. This CDR3 contains 16 residues. The germline V gene has CDR1 KGHSH and CDR2 LQKENI. CDR3 loop: CASSPFLADRTDTQYF. CDR3 DNA, as far as it was read: TGTGCCAGCTCACCATTTCTAGCGGACCGCACAGATACG.

In this sample, this clone turned up many times. The CDR3 end is not reached by the read, which stops 3 residues before it; the germline J gene fills it in. The V gene is TRBV7-9, the J gene TRBJ1-4; TRBD1 matches at 8 bases. The length of the CDR3 is 15 residues. Germline V gene sequence: CDR1 SEHNR, CDR2 FQNEAQ (reference sequence). Trimming took 6 bases from V and 5 from J; bases not matched to a gene: 8. CDR3 sequence: CASSSPGQENEKLFF. CDR3 DNA (partial): TGTGCCAGCAGTTCCCCGGGACAGGAAAATGAAAAA.

This clone was counted ten times or more. The CDR3 end is not reached by the read, which stops 3 residues before it; the germline J gene fills it in. Within the sample, other DNA sequences also encode this same CDR3. The V call is TRBV20-1, the J call TRBJ1-2; D not certain. There are 13 residues in the CDR3. CDR1 and CDR2 (germline): DFQATT, SNEGSKA (reference sequence). V was shortened by 0 bases and J by 4 bases, with 9 bases between the two germline ends. The CDR3 region is CSARDQAGYGYTF. The sequenced CDR3 bases are TGCAGTGCTAGAGATCAAGCCGGCTATGGC.

Notes on this clone: The CDR3 goes on 3 residues after the read ends, and that part is filled in from the germline J gene. The chain couples TRBV30 to TRBJ2-3, with TRBD1 matching 12 bases. The CDR3 is 15 residues long. The germline CDR1 and CDR2 sequences are GTSNPN and SVGIG (reference sequence). The CDR3 bases that were read are TGTGCCTGGCGAGGTACGGGACAGGGGGCGCTCACG. It encodes CAWRGTGQGALT. The entire CDR3 is CAWRGTGQGALTQYF.

This clone was seen repeatedly, ten times or more. The read ends 3 residues before the CDR3 terminus; that terminus is restored from the germline J gene. This chain links TRBV18 with TRBJ1-2, with unresolved D. V dropped 1 base and J dropped 0 bases, with 6 bases sitting between them. The CDR3 consists of 14 residues. CDR1 is KGHSH, CDR2 LQKENI, per germline. Incomplete CDR3 DNA: TGTGCCAGCTCACCACAGGGTTCTAACTATGGC. Its translation is CASSPQGSNYG. The whole CDR3 region reads CASSPQGSNYGYTF. Looking up the rest from reference TRBV18 and TRBJ1-2 gives the full variable domain: NAGVMQNPRHLVRRRGQEARLRCSPMKGHSHVYWYRQLPEEGLKFMVYLQKENIIDESGMPKERFSAEFPKEGPSILRIQQVVRGDSAAYFCASSPQGSNYGYTFGSGTRLTVV.

This clone was detected ten times or more. The CDR3 goes on 3 residues after the read ends, and that part is filled in from the germline J gene. The rearrangement joins TRBV5-1 to TRBJ2-1, with 9 bases that match TRBD2. The CDR3 extends over 17 amino acids. CDR1 and CDR2 (germline): SGHRS, YFSETQ. J lost 7 bases, V lost 0 bases, and 11 bases had no gene match. The CDR3 bases that were read are TGCGCCAGCAGCTTGGGCACCCTCGCTAGCGGGACTAATGAG. It codes for CASSLGTLASGTNE. The whole CDR3 sequence reads CASSLGTLASGTNEQFF.

This clone was seen at least ten times. The CDR3 end is not reached by the read, which stops 3 residues before it; the germline J gene fills it in. The chain recombines TRBV5-1 with TRBJ1-4; 9 bases match TRBD1. V trimming: 4 bases; J trimming: 6 bases; junction bases outside the gene matches: 16. The V gene's germline CDR1 is SGHRS and CDR2 YFSETQ. This CDR3 is 18 amino acids long. CDR3: CASSLLVPGQGTDEKLFF. The part of the CDR3 DNA that was read is TGCGCCAGCAGCCTACTCGTCCCGGGACAGGGTACGGATGAAAAA.

This clone was detected many times. The read is 3 residues too short to cover the CDR3 end, so that end is filled in from the germline J gene. This chain links TRBV19 with TRBJ2-1, with a possible D match to TRBD2 (6 bases). Deletions cut 3 bases from V and 8 bases from J, with 14 bases between. This CDR3 has 14 residues. The germline CDR1 and CDR2 sequences are LNHDA and SQIVND (reference sequence). The CDR3 sequence is CASSIRREEDEQFF. The DNA read from the CDR3 is TGTGCCAGTAGTATTCGCAGGGAGGAAGATGAG.

This clone was seen at least ten times. From the germline J gene comes the end of the CDR3, since the read stops 3 residues before it. The V and J genes are TRBV30 and TRBJ2-1, with D maybe TRBD2 (6 bases). V shed 5 bases and J shed 8 bases, with 19 bases lying between them. Germline V gene sequence: CDR1 GTSNPN, CDR2 SVGIG (reference sequence). The CDR3 spans 14 residues. CDR3 residues: CAWGLTTRNDEQFF. The sequenced part of the CDR3 DNA is TGTGCCTGGGGGCTTACGACTAGAAACGATGAG.

Many counts were recorded for this clone. Read sequence stops 3 residues before the CDR3 end, and the germline J gene provides the missing end. The rearrangement links TRBV19 to TRBJ1-5, with D perhaps TRBD1 (5 bases). Germline CDR1 LNHDA, CDR2 SQIVND (reference sequence). The germline V and J ends were trimmed by 5 bases and 6 bases, with 14 bases remaining between them. The length of the CDR3 is 14 residues. This CDR3 is CASSGRVDGQPQHF. Partial CDR3 DNA: TGTGCCAGTAGTGGCAGGGTAGATGGTCAGCCC.

Many counts were recorded for this clone. The read falls 3 residues short of the CDR3 end, and the missing part is taken from the germline J gene. V usage is TRBV11-2 and J usage is TRBJ1-2; no definite D call. The CDR3 has 13 residues. CDR1 is SGHAT and CDR2 is FQNNGV in the germline V gene. Deletions cut 11 bases from V and 4 bases from J, with 17 bases between. The sequenced CDR3 bases are TGTGCCTCTCGGGGTTCCCAAAGCTATGGC. Translated: CASRGSQSYG. The CDR3, in full, reads CASRGSQSYGYTF.

This clone was recorded many times. Read data end 3 residues before the CDR3 end; the end is taken from the germline J gene. The chain couples TRBV19 to TRBJ1-2, with D perhaps TRBD1 (5 bases). CDR1 is LNHDA and CDR2 is SQIVND in the germline V gene (reference sequence). Trimming cost V 3 bases and J 7 bases, with 15 bases left between them. The CDR3 covers 14 residues. The CDR3 bases that were read are TGTGCCAGTAGTATTGCTGTGACAGTGGTTGGC. It translates to CASSIAVTVVG. The CDR3 in full is CASSIAVTVVGYTF. The variable domain in full, completed from reference TRBV19 and TRBJ1-2, reads DGGITQSPKYLFRKEGQNVTLSCEQNLNHDAMYWYRQDPGQGLRLIYYSQIVNDFQKGDIAEGYSVSREKKESFPLTVTSAQKNPTAFYLCASSIAVTVVGYTFGSGTRLTVV.

Many counts were recorded for this clone. Read coverage stops 3 residues before the CDR3 terminus; the germline J gene supplies the remainder. The J gene is TRBJ2-2, the V gene TRBV5-6, with a weak D call TRBD2 (6 bases). CDR3 size: 14 residues. The ends were cut back, 7 bases at V and 2 bases at J, with 12 bases in the middle. Per germline, CDR1 SGHDT and CDR2 YYEEEE. CDR3 DNA (partial): TGTGCCAGCTTCCTACTAGCTAACACCGGGGAG. This encodes CASFLLANTGE. The complete CDR3 reads CASFLLANTGELFF.

At least ten counts were recorded for this clone. Read sequence stops 3 residues before the CDR3 end, and the germline J gene provides the missing end. The chain employs TRBV19 and TRBJ1-1; no definite D call. CDR3 length: 14 amino acids. V was pared by 3 bases and J by 0 bases, with 8 bases between. Germline assignment: CDR1 LNHDA and CDR2 SQIVND (reference sequence). CDR3 DNA, as far as it was read: TGTGCCAGTAGTATTGACGACATGAACACTGAA. Translation gives CASSIDDMNTE. The complete CDR3 sequence is CASSIDDMNTEAFF. The complete variable domain, with remaining parts taken from reference TRBV19 and TRBJ1-1, reads DGGITQSPKYLFRKEGQNVTLSCEQNLNHDAMYWYRQDPGQGLRLIYYSQIVNDFQKGDIAEGYSVSREKKESFPLTVTSAQKNPTAFYLCASSIDDMNTEAFFGQGTRLTVV.

Many counts were recorded for this clone. The read halts 3 residues ahead of the CDR3 end, with the missing end drawn from the germline J gene. The chain joins TRBV5-1 to TRBJ1-1; no firm D call. The CDR3 sequence is 13 residues long. V lost 1 base and J 1 base, leaving 5 bases between the germline ends. The germline gives CDR1 SGHRS, CDR2 YFSETQ. The CDR3 bases that were read are TGCGCCAGCAGCTTGACAGAGAACACTGAA. It yields the protein CASSLTENTE. In full, the CDR3 is CASSLTENTEAFF.

This clone was picked up many times. The read gets to within 3 residues of the CDR3 end, and the germline J gene fills in the rest. V and J are TRBV2 and TRBJ1-6; weak D call: TRBD1 (5 bases). Germline CDR1 and CDR2: SNHLY and FYNNEI. The CDR3 covers 14 residues. V lost 5 bases and J lost 9, with 14 bases in between. CDR3 DNA, as far as it was read: TGTGCCAGCAGTTTCCAGGGAGTTCTTTCACCC. Protein: CASSFQGVLSP. The whole CDR3 protein reads CASSFQGVLSPLHF.

A remark on this clone: The CDR3 goes on 3 residues after the read ends, and that part is filled in from the germline J gene. V and J are TRBV20-1 and TRBJ2-3; TRBD2 matches at 10 bases. Per the germline V gene, CDR1 is DFQATT and CDR2 is SNEGSKA (reference sequence). The CDR3 is 14 amino acids. The J segment lost 3 bases and the V segment lost 6 bases, leaving 6 bases of the junction unmatched. Partial CDR3 DNA: TGCAGTGCCGTCAAGCGGGAGGGGACAGATACG. Protein product: CSAVKREGTDT. The full CDR3 reads CSAVKREGTDTQYF.

This clone has a count of ten or more. The part of the CDR3 DNA that was read is TGTGCCACCTTACAGGGTCTCATCTACGAG. Its protein is CATLQGLIYE. The whole CDR3 protein is CATLQGLIYEQYF. V usage is TRBV28 and J usage is TRBJ2-7; perhaps TRBD1 as D (6 bases). The DNA ends 3 residues before the CDR3 does, and the rest of the CDR3 is filled in from the germline J gene. V was cut by 10 bases and J by 3 bases, with 16 bases left in between. Germline V CDR1 and CDR2: MDHEN, SYDVKM. The CDR3 contains 13 residues.

This clone was picked up many times. The sequenced fragment ends 3 residues before the CDR3 boundary, so the rest is inferred from the germline J gene. The rearrangement uses TRBV20-1 and TRBJ2-7; 7 bases are shared with TRBD1. Germline V lookup: CDR1 DFQATT, CDR2 SNEGSKA (reference sequence). Germline trimming cut 3 bases from V and 0 bases from J; bases unmatched to any gene: 8. The CDR3 is 15 residues long. CDR3 bases read: TGCAGTGCTAGTGACCTAGGACAGGCCTCCTACGAG. This sequence encodes CSASDLGQASYE. The entire CDR3 sequence reads CSASDLGQASYEQYF.

This clone was counted many times. The missing CDR3 end, 3 residues past where the read stops, is filled in from the germline J gene. This chain connects TRBV5-5 to TRBJ1-2, with D perhaps TRBD1 (6 bases). The V gene lost 0 bases and the J gene lost 4 bases, with 7 bases spanning the gap. The CDR3 consists of 13 residues. Germline V gives CDR1 SGHKS, CDR2 YYEKEE (reference sequence). CDR3 DNA, as far as it was read: TGTGCCAGCAGCTTGGGGACAGCCTATGGC. Its protein product is CASSLGTAYG. The whole CDR3 sequence is CASSLGTAYGYTF.